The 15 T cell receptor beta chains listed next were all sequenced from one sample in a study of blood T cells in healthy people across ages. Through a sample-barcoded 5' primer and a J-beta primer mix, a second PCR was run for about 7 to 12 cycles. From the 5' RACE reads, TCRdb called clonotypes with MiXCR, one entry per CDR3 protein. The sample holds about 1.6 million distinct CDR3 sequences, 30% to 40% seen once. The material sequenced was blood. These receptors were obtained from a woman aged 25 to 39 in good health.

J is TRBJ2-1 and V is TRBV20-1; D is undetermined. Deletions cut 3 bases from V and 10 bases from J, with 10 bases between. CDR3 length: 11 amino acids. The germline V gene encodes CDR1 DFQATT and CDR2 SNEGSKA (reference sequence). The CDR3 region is CSASGRAEQFF. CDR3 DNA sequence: TGCAGTGCTAGTGGCCGAGCGGAGCAGTTCTTC.

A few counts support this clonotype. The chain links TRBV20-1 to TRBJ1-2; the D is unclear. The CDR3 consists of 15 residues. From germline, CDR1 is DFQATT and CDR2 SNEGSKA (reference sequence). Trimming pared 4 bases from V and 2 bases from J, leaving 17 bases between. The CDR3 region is CSAKHPTSSNYGYTF. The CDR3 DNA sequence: TGCAGTGCTAAGCACCCGACATCCTCCAACTATGGCTACACCTTC.

CDR3 coding DNA: TGTGCCAGCAGTCCAGACAGGGGGAAGAGCGCAGATACGCAGTATTTT. This gives the protein CASSPDRGKSADTQYF. The gene calls are TRBV12-3 or TRBV12-4 and TRBJ2-3; 9 nucleotides align to TRBD1. This CDR3 is built from 16 residues. V gave up 5 bases and J gave up 4 bases; unmatched junction bases: 10.

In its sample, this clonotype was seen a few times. The CDR3 nucleotides read TGTGCCAGCAGTTTTACTAGCGGGAGAACAGATACGCAGTATTTT. Its translation is CASSFTSGRTDTQYF. The genes are TRBV28 and TRBJ2-3; TRBD2 matches 11 bases. V gave up 3 bases and J gave up 3 bases; unmatched junction bases: 2. The CDR3 length is 15 residues. From germline, CDR1 is MDHEN and CDR2 SYDVKM.

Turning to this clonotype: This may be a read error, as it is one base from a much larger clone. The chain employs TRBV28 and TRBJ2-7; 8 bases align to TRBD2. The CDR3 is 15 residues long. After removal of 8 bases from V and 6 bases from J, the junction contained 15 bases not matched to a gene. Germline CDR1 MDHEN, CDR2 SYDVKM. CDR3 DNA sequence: TGTGCCAGCGGTGAGGTAACTAGCGGAGACTTCGAGCAGTACTTC. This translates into CASGEVTSGDFEQYF.

CDR3 DNA sequence: TGTGCCACCCTCGGACAGGGCAACACCTTGAACACTGAAGCTTTCTTT. Amino acid sequence: CATLGQGNTLNTEAFF. V and J are TRBV2 and TRBJ1-1; 8 bases are a match to TRBD1. The junction had 13 bases not matched to a gene; V was cut back by 10 bases and J by 0 bases. Germline V gene data show CDR1 as SNHLY and CDR2 as FYNNEI. The CDR3 totals 16 residues.

The CDR3 nucleotides are TGTGCCAGCAGCCCCCGCCGACAGAACGAGACCCAGTTCTTC. It specifies CASSPRRQNETQFF. The rearrangement uses TRBV9 and TRBJ2-1; perhaps TRBD1 as D (5 bases). The germline V gene has CDR1 SGDLS and CDR2 YYNGEE. V was cut by 4 bases and J by 13 bases, with 21 bases left in between. This CDR3 region has 14 residues.

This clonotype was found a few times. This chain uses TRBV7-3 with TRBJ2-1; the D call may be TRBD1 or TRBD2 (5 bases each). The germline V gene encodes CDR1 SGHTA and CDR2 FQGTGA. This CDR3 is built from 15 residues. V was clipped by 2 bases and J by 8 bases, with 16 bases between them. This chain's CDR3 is CASSLGDPRTDEQFF. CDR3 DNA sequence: TGTGCCAGCAGCTTAGGGGACCCCCGGACGGATGAGCAGTTCTTC.

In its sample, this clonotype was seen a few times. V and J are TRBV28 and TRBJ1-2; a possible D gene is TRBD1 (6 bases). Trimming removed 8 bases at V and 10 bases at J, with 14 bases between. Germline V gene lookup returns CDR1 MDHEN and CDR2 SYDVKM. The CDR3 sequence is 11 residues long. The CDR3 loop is CASGQLHDYTF. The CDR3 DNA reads TGTGCCAGCGGACAGCTCCATGACTACACCTTC.

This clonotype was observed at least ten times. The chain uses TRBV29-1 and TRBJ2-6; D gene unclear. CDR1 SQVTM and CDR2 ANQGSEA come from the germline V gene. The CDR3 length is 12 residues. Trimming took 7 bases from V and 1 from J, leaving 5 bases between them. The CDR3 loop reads CSATSGANVLTF. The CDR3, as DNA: TGCAGCGCCACTTCTGGGGCCAACGTCCTGACTTTC.

CDR3 sequence reads: CASSLAAGVGDTQYF. The CDR3 DNA sequence: TGTGCCAGCAGCTTAGCGGCGGGAGTTGGCGATACGCAGTATTTT. The chain recombines TRBV7-9 with TRBJ2-3; 7 nucleotides align to TRBD2. Germline V lookup: CDR1 SEHNR, CDR2 FQNEAQ (reference sequence). V was clipped by 0 bases and J by 6 bases; unmatched bases: 6. The CDR3 contains 15 residues.

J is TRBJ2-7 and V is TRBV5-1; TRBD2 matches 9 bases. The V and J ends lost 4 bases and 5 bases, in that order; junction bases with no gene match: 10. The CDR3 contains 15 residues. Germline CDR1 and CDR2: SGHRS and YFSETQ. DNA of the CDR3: TGCGCCAGCAGCGTTAGCGGGAGAGGCTTTGACGAGCAGTACTTC. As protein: CASSVSGRGFDEQYF.

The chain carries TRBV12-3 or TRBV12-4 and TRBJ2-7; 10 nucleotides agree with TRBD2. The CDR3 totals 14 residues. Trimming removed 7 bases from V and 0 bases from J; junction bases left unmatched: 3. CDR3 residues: CASTLAGVSYEQYF. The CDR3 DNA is TGTGCCAGCACCCTAGCGGGAGTCTCCTACGAGCAGTACTTC.

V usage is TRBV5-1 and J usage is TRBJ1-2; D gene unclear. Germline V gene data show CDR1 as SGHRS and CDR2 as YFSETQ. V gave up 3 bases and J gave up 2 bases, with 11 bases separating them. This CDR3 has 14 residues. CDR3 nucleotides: TGCGCCAGCAGCTCCCCGGACGGAAACTATGGCTACACCTTC. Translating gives CASSSPDGNYGYTF.

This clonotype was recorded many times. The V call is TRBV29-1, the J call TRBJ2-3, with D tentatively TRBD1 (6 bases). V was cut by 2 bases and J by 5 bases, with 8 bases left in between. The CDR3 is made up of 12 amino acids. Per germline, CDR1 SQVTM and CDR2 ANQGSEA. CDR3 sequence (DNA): TGCAGCGTTGAAAGAGGGGGAGATACGCAGTATTTT. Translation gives CSVERGGDTQYF.